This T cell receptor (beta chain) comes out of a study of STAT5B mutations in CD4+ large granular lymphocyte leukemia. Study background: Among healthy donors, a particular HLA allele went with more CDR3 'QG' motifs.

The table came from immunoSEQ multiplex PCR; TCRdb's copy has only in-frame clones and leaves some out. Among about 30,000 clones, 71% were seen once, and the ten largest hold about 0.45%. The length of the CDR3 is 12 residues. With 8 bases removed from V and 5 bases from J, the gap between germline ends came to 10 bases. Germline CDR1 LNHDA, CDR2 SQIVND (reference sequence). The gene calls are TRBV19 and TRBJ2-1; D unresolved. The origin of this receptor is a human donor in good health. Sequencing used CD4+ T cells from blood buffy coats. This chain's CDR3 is CASLGPDNEQFF. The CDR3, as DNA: TGTGCCAGTCTGGGCCCCGACAATGAGCAGTTCTTC.